This paragraph reports one T cell receptor beta chain. Its antigen is unidentified. Germline V gene data show CDR1 as SGHRS and CDR2 as YFSETQ. There are 15 residues in the CDR3. With 2 bases clipped from V and 5 bases from J, the junction kept 7 bases outside the gene matches. This specimen comes from a study of shared clonotypes between healthy human individuals. About the study: The plates for each donor numbered three CD4 naive, three CD4 memory, two CD8 naive and one CD8 memory.

An even split of each subset's genomic DNA across several immunoSEQ plates was performed. Some clones are missing from TCRdb's copy, which holds only in-frame ones; the method was immunoSEQ multiplex PCR. The repertoire includes some 1.4 million clones, about 96% of them detected once, and over 1% sits in the top ten. Each of the donors was a healthy adult who was HIV-negative and had not had a recent acute infection or vaccination. General study findings and limits: Naive subsets tended to show greater estimated richness than memory subsets.

Sequencing used naive CD4+ T cells sorted from blood. Described subset: CD45RA+ positively selected. The chain couples TRBV5-1 to TRBJ2-1, with 7 bases aligning to TRBD2. This receptor was taken from a man aged 25-45 years in good health. CDR3 protein: CASSFPSGKHNEQFF. CDR3 coding DNA: TGCGCCAGCAGCTTTCCTAGCGGTAAACACAATGAGCAGTTCTTC.